Presented here are 4 T cell receptor beta chains from one specimen sequenced in a study of shared clonotypes between healthy human individuals. The protocol was immunoSEQ multiplex PCR, while the TCRdb copy is restricted to in-frame clones and leaves out a portion. The table has a few million clones, roughly nine tenths seen once. Sequencing input: naive CD4+ T cells sorted from blood. Subset here: CD45RA+ positively selected. The receptors come from a man between 18 and 35 years old in good health.

This chain connects TRBV5-1 to TRBJ2-1, with D maybe TRBD1 (5 bases). CDR3 length equals 16 residues. Germline-derived CDR1 and CDR2 are SGHRS and YFSETQ. Trimming took 4 bases from V and 3 from J, leaving 17 bases between them. The DNA for the CDR3 is TGCGCCAGCAGCCCCTCAGGGCAGGTCGACTACAATGAGCAGTTCTTC. Its protein product is CASSPSGQVDYNEQFF.

The V call is TRBV25-1, the J call TRBJ2-3; 11 nucleotides agree with TRBD2. Germline values: CDR1 MGHDK, CDR2 SYGVNS. The CDR3 covers 15 residues. The ends lost 3 bases at V and 5 bases at J; junction bases unmatched: 4. The CDR3 bases are TGTGCCAGCAGTGACGGGACTAGCGGACGAGATACGCAGTATTTT. Its protein product is CASSDGTSGRDTQYF.

This rearrangement joins TRBV28 to TRBJ2-3; D is unresolved. V was cut by 5 bases and J by 4 bases, with 16 bases left in between. The CDR3 consists of 15 residues. Germline V lookup: CDR1 MDHEN, CDR2 SYDVKM. DNA for the CDR3: TGTGCCAGCAGTCCTTTATTCCCGCCCGCAGATACGCAGTATTTT. It translates to CASSPLFPPADTQYF.

This chain connects TRBV4-1 to TRBJ2-7; 11 nucleotides agree with TRBD2. After removal of 4 bases from V and 4 bases from J, the junction contained 9 bases not matched to a gene. There are 16 residues in the CDR3. From germline, CDR1 is MGHRA and CDR2 YSYEKL. This CDR3 is CASSPGQASGRYEQYF. Written as DNA, the CDR3 is TGCGCCAGCAGCCCAGGTCAGGCTAGCGGGAGGTACGAGCAGTACTTC.